This is a list of T cell receptor beta chains from one sample in a study of OX40 agonist ivuxolimab in advanced cancers. TCRdb keeps only in-frame clones here, not all; method: immunoSEQ multiplex PCR. The table records more than 40,000 clones, approximately 77% of them present only once. The sequences come from CD4+ or CD8+ T cells sorted from blood, collected in a trial of the OX40 agonist ivuxolimab. These receptor sequences come from an adult with an advanced solid tumor such as melanoma, head and neck, liver or kidney cancer. Both conserved end residues are trimmed from each CDR3. A D gene is named only where the DNA matches it firmly.

v_call	d_call	j_call	cdr3_aa
TRBV7-2	NA	TRBJ1-3	ASSFGGTAGNTIY
TRBV7-9	NA	TRBJ1-6	ASSLRGYNSPLH
TRBV7-3	TRBD1	TRBJ1-2	ASSQTGKVGYT
TRBV19	TRBD1	TRBJ1-5	ASLDRASRYSNQPQH
TRBV5-4	NA	TRBJ2-7	ASSLFGSRGEQY
TRBV16	TRBD1	TRBJ1-5	ASSQSGTGANLDIQPQH
TRBV6-5	NA	TRBJ1-5	ASSYLGSNQPQH
TRBV11-2	NA	TRBJ1-6	ASSLWSPHNSPLH
TRBV11-2	TRBD1	TRBJ1-5	ASSPTGGNQPQH
TRBV5-1	NA	TRBJ1-1	ASSRDTSRNTEAF
TRBV28	NA	TRBJ1-2	ASRRPDPTFRYGYT
TRBV12-1	NA	TRBJ1-1	ASSFLGSPNTEAF
TRBV18	NA	NA	ASSPSISVYEQY
TRBV7-8	TRBD2	TRBJ2-1	ASSLVGAGGPFGF
TRBV5-1	TRBD2	TRBJ2-7	ASRSGLVTSEQY
TRBV11-2	NA	TRBJ2-3	ASSLGPLDTQY
TRBV10-3	NA	TRBJ2-1	AIGRYYNEQF
TRBV5-6	NA	TRBJ1-4	ASSLRGGGATNEKLF
TRBV28	NA	TRBJ2-7	ASSLVGYEQY
TRBV29-1	TRBD1	TRBJ1-2	SVPGQGPKGWGYT
TRBV6-6	NA	TRBJ1-2	ASSYSSHTSAYGYT
TRBV10-3	NA	TRBJ1-5	AISGGGQPQH
TRBV5-1	NA	TRBJ2-7	ASSLGATGTYEQY
TRBV29-1	TRBD1	TRBJ2-3	SVLSGGAADTQY
TRBV29-1	TRBD1	TRBJ2-7	SAKKQGVVGEQY
TRBV28	NA	TRBJ1-6	ANAPGGRNNSPLH
TRBV18	TRBD2	TRBJ2-1	ASSPSGAGVGYEQF
TRBV30	NA	TRBJ1-2	AWSRDFYGYT
TRBV5-1	TRBD1	TRBJ1-1	ASSLAGGAMNTEAF
TRBV18	TRBD1	TRBJ1-4	ASSPRDRGTNEKLF
TRBV4-1	TRBD1	TRBJ1-6	ASSRRTGENSPLH
TRBV7-2	NA	TRBJ1-2	ASSLGLAGYT
TRBV18	NA	TRBJ2-2	ASSPLADTGELF
TRBV2	NA	TRBJ1-5	ASSPWLNQPQH
TRBV6-5	NA	TRBJ2-7	ASSLSRLAYEQY
TRBV6-5	NA	TRBJ1-6	ASRTYNSPLH
TRBV4-2	TRBD1	TRBJ1-2	ASSLGAGQGVDGYT
TRBV5-5	NA	TRBJ2-7	ASSLTYEQY
TRBV18	TRBD1	TRBJ2-7	ASSPGQGAIGEQY
TRBV2	NA	TRBJ2-3	ASKRTDTQY
TRBV10-3	NA	TRBJ2-1	AISNGGTGEQF
TRBV5-1	TRBD1	TRBJ2-5	ASSGGQDQETQY
TRBV5-4	TRBD1	TRBJ1-2	ASSLWTGGKGT
TRBV7-2	TRBD2	TRBJ2-2	ASSPTSVGGELF
TRBV7-8	NA	TRBJ2-3	ASSLSRLGDTQY